The entry below describes one T cell receptor beta chain. The target antigen is unknown. This entry is derived from a study of cytomegalovirus exposure and HLA in healthy donors. Primers for the PCR totalled 60 Vbeta and 13 Jbeta. Clones were read by immunoSEQ multiplex PCR, and TCRdb kept only the in-frame ones, dropping some. This repertoire shows some 140,000 clones, roughly 77% found once; its top ten account for 4.8%. Study results and limitations: Overall, approximately 180 TCR beta chains were annotated as cytomegalovirus-associated. Later on, a genetic analysis was performed. It linked a missense variant in DCLRE1C with V- and J-gene trimming of TCR beta.

The CDR3 sequence is 14 residues long. V was trimmed by 0 bases and J by 6 bases, leaving 6 bases between them. Germline values: CDR1 LGHNA, CDR2 YNFKEQ. Sequenced sample: PBMCs. The genes are TRBV4-2 and TRBJ1-6; the D is unclear. The receptor's source is a man aged 25 to 40 in good health. The CDR3 bases are TGTGCCAGCAGCCAAGATTGGGCTAATTCACCCCTCCACTTT. Its protein product is CASSQDWANSPLHF.